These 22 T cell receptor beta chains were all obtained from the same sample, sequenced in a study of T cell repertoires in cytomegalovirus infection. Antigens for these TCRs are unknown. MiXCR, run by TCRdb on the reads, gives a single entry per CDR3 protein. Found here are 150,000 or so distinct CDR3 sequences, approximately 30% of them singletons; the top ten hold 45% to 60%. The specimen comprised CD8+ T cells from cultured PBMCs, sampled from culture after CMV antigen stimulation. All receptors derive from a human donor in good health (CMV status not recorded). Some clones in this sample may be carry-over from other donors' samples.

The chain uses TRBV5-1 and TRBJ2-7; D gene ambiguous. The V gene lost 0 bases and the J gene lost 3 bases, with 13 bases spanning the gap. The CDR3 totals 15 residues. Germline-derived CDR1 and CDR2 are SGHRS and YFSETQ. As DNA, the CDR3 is TGCGCCAGCAGCTTGGATAGGGTCCCTCTCTACGAGCAGTACTTC. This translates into CASSLDRVPLYEQYF.

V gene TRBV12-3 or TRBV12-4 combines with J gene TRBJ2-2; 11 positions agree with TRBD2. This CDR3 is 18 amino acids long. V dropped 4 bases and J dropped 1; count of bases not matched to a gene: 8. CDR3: CASSSPLLAGVNTGELFF. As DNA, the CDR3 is TGTGCCAGCAGTTCGCCCCTACTAGCGGGGGTGAACACCGGGGAGCTGTTTTTT.

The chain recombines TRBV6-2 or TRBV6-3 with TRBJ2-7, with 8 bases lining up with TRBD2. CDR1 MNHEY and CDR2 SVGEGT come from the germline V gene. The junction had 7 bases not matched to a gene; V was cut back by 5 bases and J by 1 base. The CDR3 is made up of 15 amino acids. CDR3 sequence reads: CASSGNSGVSYEQYF. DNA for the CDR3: TGTGCCAGCAGTGGGAATAGCGGGGTGTCCTACGAGCAGTACTTC.

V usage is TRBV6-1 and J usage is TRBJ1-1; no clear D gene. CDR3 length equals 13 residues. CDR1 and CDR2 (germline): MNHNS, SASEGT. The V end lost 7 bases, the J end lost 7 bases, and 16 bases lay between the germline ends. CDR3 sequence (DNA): TGTGCCAGCACCACACTAGACCGGGGTGAAGCTTTCTTT. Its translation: CASTTLDRGEAFF.

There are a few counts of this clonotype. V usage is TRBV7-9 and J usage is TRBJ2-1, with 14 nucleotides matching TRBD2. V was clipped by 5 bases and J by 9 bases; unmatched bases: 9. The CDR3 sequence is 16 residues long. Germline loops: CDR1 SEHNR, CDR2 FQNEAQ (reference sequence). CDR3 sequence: CASSIRTSGGYGEQFF. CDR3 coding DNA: TGTGCCAGCAGCATACGGACTAGCGGGGGGTATGGTGAGCAGTTCTTC.

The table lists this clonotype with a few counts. CDR3 loop: CASSPGQGITNEQFF. CDR3 nucleotide sequence: TGTGCCAGCAGCCCCGGACAGGGGATTACGAATGAGCAGTTCTTC. The rearrangement uses TRBV7-9 and TRBJ2-1; TRBD1 matches at 9 bases. This CDR3 spans 15 amino acids. Germline trimming cut 5 bases from V and 7 bases from J; bases unmatched to any gene: 9. Germline CDR1 reads SEHNR; CDR2 reads FQNEAQ (reference sequence).

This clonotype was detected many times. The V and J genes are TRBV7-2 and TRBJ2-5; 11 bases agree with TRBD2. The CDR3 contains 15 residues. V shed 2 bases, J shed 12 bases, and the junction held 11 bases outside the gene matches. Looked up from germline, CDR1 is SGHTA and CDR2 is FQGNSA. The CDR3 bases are TGTGCCAGCAGCTTAAGGGCCACTAGCGGGGGCATGAAGTACTTC. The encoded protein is CASSLRATSGGMKYF.

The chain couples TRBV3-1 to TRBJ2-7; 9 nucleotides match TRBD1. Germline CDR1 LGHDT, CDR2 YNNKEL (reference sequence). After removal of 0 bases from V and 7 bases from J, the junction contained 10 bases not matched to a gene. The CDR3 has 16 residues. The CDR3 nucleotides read TGTGCCAGCAGCCAAGATCAGGGACAGGGACTTCTGGAGCAGTACTTC. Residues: CASSQDQGQGLLEQYF.

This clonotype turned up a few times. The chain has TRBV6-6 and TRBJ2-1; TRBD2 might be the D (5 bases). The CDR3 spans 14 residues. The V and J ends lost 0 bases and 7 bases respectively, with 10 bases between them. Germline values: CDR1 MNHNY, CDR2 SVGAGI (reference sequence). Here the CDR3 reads CASSYSYVANEQFF. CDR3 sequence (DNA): TGTGCCAGCAGTTACTCGTATGTAGCGAATGAGCAGTTCTTC.

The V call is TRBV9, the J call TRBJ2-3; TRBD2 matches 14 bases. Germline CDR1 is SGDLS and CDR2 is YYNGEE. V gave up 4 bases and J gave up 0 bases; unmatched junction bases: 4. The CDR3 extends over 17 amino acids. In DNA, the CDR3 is TGTGCCAGCAGCCACCGGACTAGCGGGGGGAGCACAGATACGCAGTATTTT. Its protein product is CASSHRTSGGSTDTQYF.

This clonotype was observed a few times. CDR3 protein: CASSLVGGDSYEQYF. The CDR3 coding sequence is TGCGCCAGCAGCTTGGTAGGAGGAGATTCCTACGAGCAGTACTTC. The chain is built from TRBV5-1 and TRBJ2-7, with TRBD2 as a possible D gene (5 bases). Trimming removed 0 bases from V and 1 base from J, with 11 bases in between. This CDR3 is 15 amino acids long. The germline gives CDR1 SGHRS, CDR2 YFSETQ.

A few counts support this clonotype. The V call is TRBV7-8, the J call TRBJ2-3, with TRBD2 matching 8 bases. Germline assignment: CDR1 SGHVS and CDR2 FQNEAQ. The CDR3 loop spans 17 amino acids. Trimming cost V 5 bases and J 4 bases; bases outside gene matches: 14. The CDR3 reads CASSPRPGGSSADTQYF. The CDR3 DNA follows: TGTGCCAGCAGCCCGCGCCCGGGGGGGTCATCCGCAGATACGCAGTATTTT.

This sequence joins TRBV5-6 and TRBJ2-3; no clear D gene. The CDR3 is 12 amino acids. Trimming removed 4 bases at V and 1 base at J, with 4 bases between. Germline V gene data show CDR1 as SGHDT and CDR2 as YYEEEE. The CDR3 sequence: CASSMGTDTQYF. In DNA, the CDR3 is TGTGCCAGCAGCATGGGCACAGATACGCAGTATTTT.

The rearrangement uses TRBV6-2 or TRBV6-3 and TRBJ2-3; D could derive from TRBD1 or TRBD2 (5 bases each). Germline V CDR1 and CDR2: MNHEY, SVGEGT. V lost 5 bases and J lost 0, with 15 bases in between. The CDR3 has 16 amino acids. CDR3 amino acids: CASSEEGRQSTDTQYF. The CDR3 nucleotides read TGTGCCAGCAGTGAAGAGGGGAGACAGAGCACAGATACGCAGTATTTT.

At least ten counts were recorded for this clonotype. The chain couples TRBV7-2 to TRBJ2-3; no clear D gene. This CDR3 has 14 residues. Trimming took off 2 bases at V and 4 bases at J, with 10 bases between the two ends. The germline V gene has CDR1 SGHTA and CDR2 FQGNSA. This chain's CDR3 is CASSLLAPPDTQYF. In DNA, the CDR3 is TGTGCCAGCAGCTTATTGGCCCCCCCAGATACGCAGTATTTT.

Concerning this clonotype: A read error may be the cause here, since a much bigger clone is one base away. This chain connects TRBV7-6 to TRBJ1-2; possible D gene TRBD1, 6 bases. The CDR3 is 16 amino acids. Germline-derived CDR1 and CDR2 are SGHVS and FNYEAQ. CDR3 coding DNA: TGTACCAGCAGCTTAGGGGAGGGGGGAACTAACTATGGCTACACCTTC. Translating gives CTSSLGEGGTNYGYTF.

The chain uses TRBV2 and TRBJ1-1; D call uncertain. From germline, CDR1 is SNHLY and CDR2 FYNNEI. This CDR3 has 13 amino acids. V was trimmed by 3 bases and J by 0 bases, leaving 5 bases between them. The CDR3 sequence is CASSDLMNTEAFF. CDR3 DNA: TGTGCCAGCAGTGACCTAATGAACACTGAAGCTTTCTTT.

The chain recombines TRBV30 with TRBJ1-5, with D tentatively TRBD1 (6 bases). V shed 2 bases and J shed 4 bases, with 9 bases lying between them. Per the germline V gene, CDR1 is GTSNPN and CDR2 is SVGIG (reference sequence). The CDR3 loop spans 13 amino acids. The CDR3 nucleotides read TGTGCCTGGAGTTTCACAGGGAATCAGCCCCAGCATTTT. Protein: CAWSFTGNQPQHF.

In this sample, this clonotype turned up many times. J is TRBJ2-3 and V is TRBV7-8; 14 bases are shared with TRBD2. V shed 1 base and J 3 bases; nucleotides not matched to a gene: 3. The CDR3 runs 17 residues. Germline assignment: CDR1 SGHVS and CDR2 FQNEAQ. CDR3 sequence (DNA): TGTGCCAGCAGCTTAGTATGGACTAGCGGGGGGACAGATACGCAGTATTTT. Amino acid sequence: CASSLVWTSGGTDTQYF.

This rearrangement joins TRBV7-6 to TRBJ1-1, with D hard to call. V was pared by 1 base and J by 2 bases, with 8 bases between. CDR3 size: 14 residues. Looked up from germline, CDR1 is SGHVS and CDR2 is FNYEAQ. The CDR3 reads CASSLVGFNTEAFF. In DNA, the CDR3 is TGTGCCAGCAGCTTAGTAGGGTTTAACACTGAAGCTTTCTTT.

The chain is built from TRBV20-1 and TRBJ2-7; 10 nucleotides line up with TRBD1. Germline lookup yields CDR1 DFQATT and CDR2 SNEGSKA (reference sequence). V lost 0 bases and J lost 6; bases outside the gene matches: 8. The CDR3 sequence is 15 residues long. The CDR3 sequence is CSARDRDRGFGEQYF. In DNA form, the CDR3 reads TGCAGTGCTAGAGACCGGGACAGGGGTTTCGGCGAGCAGTACTTC.

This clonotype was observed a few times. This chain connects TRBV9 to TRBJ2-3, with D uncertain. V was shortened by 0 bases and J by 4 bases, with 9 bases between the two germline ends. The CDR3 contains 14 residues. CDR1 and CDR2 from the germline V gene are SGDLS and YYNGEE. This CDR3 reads CASSVAALPDTQYF. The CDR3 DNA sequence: TGTGCCAGCAGCGTAGCGGCCCTCCCAGATACGCAGTATTTT.